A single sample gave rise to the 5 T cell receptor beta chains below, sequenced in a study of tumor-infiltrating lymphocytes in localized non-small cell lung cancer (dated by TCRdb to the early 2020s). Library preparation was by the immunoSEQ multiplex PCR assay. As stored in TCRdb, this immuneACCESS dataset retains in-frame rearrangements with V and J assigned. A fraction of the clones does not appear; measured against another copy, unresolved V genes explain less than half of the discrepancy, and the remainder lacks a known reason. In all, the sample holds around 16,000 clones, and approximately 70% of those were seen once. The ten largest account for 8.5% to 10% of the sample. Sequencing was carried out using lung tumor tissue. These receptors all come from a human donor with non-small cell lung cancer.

The CDR3 is CARLETSFTDTQYF. The CDR3 DNA follows: TGTGCCAGGCTGGAGACTAGCTTCACAGATACGCAGTATTTT. The chain uses TRBV21-1 and TRBJ2-3; the table names TRBD2, a call not compared with the DNA. TRBV21-1 constitutes a pseudogene. This CDR3 is 14 amino acids long.

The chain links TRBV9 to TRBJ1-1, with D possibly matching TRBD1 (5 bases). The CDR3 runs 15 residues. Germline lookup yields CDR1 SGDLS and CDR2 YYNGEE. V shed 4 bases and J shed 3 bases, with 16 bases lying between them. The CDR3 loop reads CASSPLGGGDTEAFF. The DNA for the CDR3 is TGTGCCAGCAGCCCCCTGGGGGGAGGCGACACTGAAGCTTTCTTT.

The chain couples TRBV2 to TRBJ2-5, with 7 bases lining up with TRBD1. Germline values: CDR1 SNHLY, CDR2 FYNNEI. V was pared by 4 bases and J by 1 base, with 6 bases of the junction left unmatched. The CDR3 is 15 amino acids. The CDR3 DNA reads TGTGCCAGCAGTGTGACAGGGCGGGTCCAAGAGACCCAGTACTTC. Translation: CASSVTGRVQETQYF. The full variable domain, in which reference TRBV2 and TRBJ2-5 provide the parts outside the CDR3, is EPEVTQTPSHQVTQMGQEVILRCVPISNHLYFYWYRQILGQKVEFLVSFYNNEISEKSEIFDDQFSVERPDGSNFTLKIRSTKLEDSAMYFCASSVTGRVQETQYFGPGTRLLVL.

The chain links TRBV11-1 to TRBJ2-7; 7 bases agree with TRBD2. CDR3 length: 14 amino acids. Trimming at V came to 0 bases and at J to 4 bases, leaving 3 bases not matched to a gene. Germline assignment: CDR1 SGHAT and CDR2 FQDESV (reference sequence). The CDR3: CASSLAGGPYEQYF. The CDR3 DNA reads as TGTGCCAGCAGCTTAGCGGGAGGGCCTTACGAGCAGTACTTC.

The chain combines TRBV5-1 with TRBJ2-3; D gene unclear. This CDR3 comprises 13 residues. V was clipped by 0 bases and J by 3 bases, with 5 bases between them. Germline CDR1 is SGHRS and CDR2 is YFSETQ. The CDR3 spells CASSLGGTDTQYF. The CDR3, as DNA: TGCGCCAGCAGCTTGGGTGGGACAGATACGCAGTATTTT. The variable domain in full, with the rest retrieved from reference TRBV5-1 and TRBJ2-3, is KAGVTQTPRYLIKTRGQQVTLSCSPISGHRSVSWYQQTPGQGLQFLFEYFSETQRNKGNFPGRFSGRQFSNSRSEMNVSTLELGDSALYLCASSLGGTDTQYFGPGTRLTVL.